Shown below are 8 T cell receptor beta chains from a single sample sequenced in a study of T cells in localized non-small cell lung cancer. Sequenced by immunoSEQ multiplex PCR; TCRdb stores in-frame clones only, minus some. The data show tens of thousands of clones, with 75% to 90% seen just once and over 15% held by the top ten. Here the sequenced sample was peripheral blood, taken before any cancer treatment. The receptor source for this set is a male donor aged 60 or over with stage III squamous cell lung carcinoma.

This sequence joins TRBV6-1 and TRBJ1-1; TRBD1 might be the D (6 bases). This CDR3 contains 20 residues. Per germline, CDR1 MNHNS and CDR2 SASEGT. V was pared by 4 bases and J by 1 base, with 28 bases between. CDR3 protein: CASSARPKGWVQGTNTEAFF. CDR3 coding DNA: TGTGCCAGCAGTGCCCGCCCCAAGGGTTGGGTCCAGGGGACGAACACTGAAGCTTTCTTT.

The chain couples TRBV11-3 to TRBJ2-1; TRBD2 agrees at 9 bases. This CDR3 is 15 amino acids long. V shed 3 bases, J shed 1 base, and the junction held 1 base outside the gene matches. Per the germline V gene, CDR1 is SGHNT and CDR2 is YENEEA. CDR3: CASSFGLASYNEQFF. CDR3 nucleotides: TGTGCCAGCAGCTTCGGACTAGCGTCCTACAATGAGCAGTTCTTC. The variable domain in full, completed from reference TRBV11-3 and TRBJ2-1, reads EAGVVQSPRYKIIEKKQPVAFWCNPISGHNTLYWYLQNLGQGPELLIRYENEEAVDDSQLPKDRFSAERLKGVDSTLKIQPAELGDSAVYLCASSFGLASYNEQFFGPGTRLTVL.

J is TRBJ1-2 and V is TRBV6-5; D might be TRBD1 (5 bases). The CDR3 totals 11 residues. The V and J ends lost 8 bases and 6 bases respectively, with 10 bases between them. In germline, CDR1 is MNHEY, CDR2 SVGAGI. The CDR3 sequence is CASSGIDGYTF. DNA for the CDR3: TGTGCCAGCTCAGGGATCGATGGCTACACCTTC.

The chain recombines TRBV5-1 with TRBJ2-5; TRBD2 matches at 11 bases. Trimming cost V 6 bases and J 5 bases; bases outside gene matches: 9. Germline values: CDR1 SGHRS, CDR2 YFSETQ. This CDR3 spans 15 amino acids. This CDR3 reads CASTEIAGGSETQYF. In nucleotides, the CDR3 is TGCGCCAGCACCGAAATAGCGGGGGGGTCCGAGACCCAGTACTTC.

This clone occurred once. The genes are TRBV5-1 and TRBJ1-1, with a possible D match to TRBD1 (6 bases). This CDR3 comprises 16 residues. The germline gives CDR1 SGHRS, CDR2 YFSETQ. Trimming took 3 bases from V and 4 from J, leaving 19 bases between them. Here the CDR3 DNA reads TGCGCCAGCAGCTGGGGGACCCCGGGGGGCTCCACTGAAGCTTTCTTT. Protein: CASSWGTPGGSTEAFF.

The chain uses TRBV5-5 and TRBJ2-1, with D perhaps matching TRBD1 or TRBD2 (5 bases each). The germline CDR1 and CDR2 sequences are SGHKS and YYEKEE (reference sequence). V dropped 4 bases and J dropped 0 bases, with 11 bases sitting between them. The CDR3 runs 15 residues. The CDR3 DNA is TGTGCCAGCAGCCGGGACGCCCCCTCCTACAATGAGCAGTTCTTC. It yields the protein CASSRDAPSYNEQFF.

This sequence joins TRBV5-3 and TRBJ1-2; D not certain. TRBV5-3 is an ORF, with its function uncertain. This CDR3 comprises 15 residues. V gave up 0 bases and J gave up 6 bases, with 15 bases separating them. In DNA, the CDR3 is TGTGCCAGAAGCTTGGAGGGTCAGCAAAGAGATGGCTACACCTTC. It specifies CARSLEGQQRDGYTF.

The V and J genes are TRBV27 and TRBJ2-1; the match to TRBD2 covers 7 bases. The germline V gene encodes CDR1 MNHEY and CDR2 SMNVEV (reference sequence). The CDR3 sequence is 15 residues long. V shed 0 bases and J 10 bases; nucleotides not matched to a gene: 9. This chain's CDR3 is CASSLSRRLAREQFF. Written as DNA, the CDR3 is TGTGCCAGCAGTTTATCGCGGAGACTAGCTCGCGAGCAGTTCTTC.